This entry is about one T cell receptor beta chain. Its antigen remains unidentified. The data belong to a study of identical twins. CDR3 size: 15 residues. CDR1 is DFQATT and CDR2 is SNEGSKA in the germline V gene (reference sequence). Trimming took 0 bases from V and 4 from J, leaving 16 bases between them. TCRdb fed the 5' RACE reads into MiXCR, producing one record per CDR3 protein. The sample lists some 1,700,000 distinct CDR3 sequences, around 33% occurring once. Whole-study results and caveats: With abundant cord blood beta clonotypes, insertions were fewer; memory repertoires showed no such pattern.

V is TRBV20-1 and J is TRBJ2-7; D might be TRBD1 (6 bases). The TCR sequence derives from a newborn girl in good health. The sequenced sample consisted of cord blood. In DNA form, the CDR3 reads TGCAGTGCTAGAGATCCGGCAGGGGATTGGTACGAGCAGTACTTC. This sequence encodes CSARDPAGDWYEQYF.